The T cell receptor (beta chain) under discussion was sequenced for a study of blood T cell repertoires in COVID-19. As for the study in general: Donors in the United States, Italy and Spain gave samples during acute or convalescent COVID-19.

Clones were read by immunoSEQ multiplex PCR, and TCRdb kept only the in-frame ones, dropping some. The sample includes more than 300,000 clones, about 89% seen only once; the top ten take roughly 10%. Trimming shortened V by 2 bases and J by 0 bases, and 11 bases separated the two germline ends. The CDR3 loop spans 15 amino acids. Germline CDR1 MNHNS, CDR2 SASEGT. In Seattle, patients joined the study during active infection and were tracked longitudinally. This receptor was taken from a woman younger than 45 with COVID-19, enrolled during active disease. The rearrangement links TRBV6-1 to TRBJ2-7; D is possibly TRBD2 (7 bases). The sequencing sample was made of peripheral blood. The CDR3 nucleotides are TGTGCCAGCAGTGAATTCGGGGGGCGCTCCTACGAGCAGTACTTC. This gives the protein CASSEFGGRSYEQYF.